These 30 T cell receptor beta chains were all obtained from the same sample, sequenced in a study of cytomegalovirus exposure and HLA in healthy donors. Primers: 60 Vbeta forward and 13 Jbeta reverse. The data were produced by immunoSEQ multiplex PCR, yet TCRdb's version contains in-frame clones alone and is incomplete. The sample yields about 120,000 clones, 6.5% to 9.5% seen once. The sample consisted of PBMCs. The receptors derive from a woman aged 40 to 49 in good health and CMV-seropositive.

This clone was detected a few times. The chain links TRBV30 to TRBJ2-1; 10 bases agree with TRBD2. The CDR3 extends over 15 amino acids. In germline, CDR1 is GTSNPN, CDR2 SVGIG (reference sequence). The trim removed 2 bases at V and 4 bases at J, leaving 5 bases unmatched. The CDR3 nucleotides read TGTGCCTGGAGTCAGAGCGGGGGGGTTTACAATGAGCAGTTCTTC. Translation gives CAWSQSGGVYNEQFF.

The chain is built from TRBV15 and TRBJ2-3; perhaps TRBD2 as D (6 bases). V shed 1 base and J shed 8 bases, with 19 bases lying between them. The CDR3 length is 16 residues. The germline CDR1 and CDR2 sequences are LNHNV and YYDKDF (reference sequence). This CDR3 is CATSRGVGGLAATQYF. The CDR3 DNA follows: TGTGCCACCAGCAGAGGGGTCGGAGGGTTGGCAGCTACGCAGTATTTT.

This clone was observed a few times. The CDR3 region has the DNA TGTGCCAGCAGCCGACAGGATTCGGCTTTCTTT. Translating gives CASSRQDSAFF. This chain uses TRBV7-9 with TRBJ1-1, with D maybe TRBD1 (6 bases). Trimming took off 5 bases at V and 11 bases at J, with 12 bases between the two ends. CDR3 size: 11 residues. CDR1 SEHNR and CDR2 FQNEAQ come from the germline V gene (reference sequence).

A few counts support this clone. CDR3: CASSETGDGYTF. CDR3 DNA: TGTGCCAGCAGTGAAACGGGGGATGGCTACACCTTC. The chain links TRBV2 to TRBJ1-2, with a weak D call TRBD1 (5 bases). CDR1 is SNHLY and CDR2 is FYNNEI in the germline V gene. The CDR3 contains 12 residues. Trimming took 2 bases from V and 6 from J, leaving 7 bases between them.

This clone was seen more than once but under ten times. This sequence joins TRBV29-1 and TRBJ2-1; D is ambiguous. The length of the CDR3 is 16 residues. V was trimmed by 0 bases and J by 5 bases, leaving 17 bases between them. In germline, CDR1 is SQVTM, CDR2 ANQGSEA. CDR3 in DNA: TGCAGCGTTGAAGATCAGAGCGCCCGGATCAACAATGAGCAGTTCTTC. It specifies CSVEDQSARINNEQFF.

This sequence joins TRBV2 and TRBJ1-2, with 8 bases lining up with TRBD1. Germline assignment: CDR1 SNHLY and CDR2 FYNNEI. CDR3 size: 15 residues. Trimming at V came to 4 bases and at J to 8 bases, leaving 12 bases not matched to a gene. CDR3 loop: CASSARPGQGLGYTF. The CDR3 bases are TGTGCCAGCAGTGCCCGGCCCGGACAGGGACTAGGCTACACCTTC.

This clone was seen only a few times. Other nucleotide sequences in the sample specify the same CDR3. The gene calls are TRBV18 and TRBJ1-1; 8 bases are a match to TRBD1. Germline lookup yields CDR1 KGHSH and CDR2 LQKENI. The V gene end was trimmed by 0 bases and the J gene end by 3 bases; junction bases not matched to a gene: 3. The CDR3 totals 15 residues. The CDR3 is CASSPPTGGDTEAFF. DNA of the CDR3: TGTGCCAGCTCACCACCCACAGGGGGGGACACTGAAGCTTTCTTT.

The chain couples TRBV11-3 to TRBJ2-7; maybe TRBD1 (7 bases). Germline V gene data show CDR1 as SGHNT and CDR2 as YENEEA. The CDR3 consists of 15 residues. V was shortened by 1 base and J by 3 bases, with 13 bases between the two germline ends. The CDR3 coding sequence is TGTGCCAGCAGCTTAGGGGCAGGGGGACTCTACGAGCAGTACTTC. Amino acid sequence: CASSLGAGGLYEQYF. Filled out from reference TRBV11-3 and TRBJ2-7, the complete variable domain reads EAGVVQSPRYKIIEKKQPVAFWCNPISGHNTLYWYLQNLGQGPELLIRYENEEAVDDSQLPKDRFSAERLKGVDSTLKIQPAELGDSAVYLCASSLGAGGLYEQYFGPGTRLTVT.

This clone has only a few counts. The J gene is TRBJ2-7, the V gene TRBV5-1; 10 bases agree with TRBD2. CDR3 length: 16 residues. V shed 4 bases, J shed 4 bases, and the junction held 11 bases outside the gene matches. Germline assignment: CDR1 SGHRS and CDR2 YFSETQ. CDR3 sequence reads: CASSPLGLADPYEQYF. CDR3 in DNA: TGCGCCAGCAGCCCTCTTGGACTAGCGGATCCATACGAGCAGTACTTC. Full variable domain (outside the CDR3, taken from reference TRBV5-1 and TRBJ2-7): KAGVTQTPRYLIKTRGQQVTLSCSPISGHRSVSWYQQTPGQGLQFLFEYFSETQRNKGNFPGRFSGRQFSNSRSEMNVSTLELGDSALYLCASSPLGLADPYEQYFGPGTRLTVT.

This rearrangement joins TRBV7-8 to TRBJ1-1, with a possible D match to TRBD1 (6 bases). This CDR3 is built from 14 residues. Per the germline V gene, CDR1 is SGHVS and CDR2 is FQNEAQ. Trimming pared 7 bases from V and 1 base from J, leaving 13 bases between. CDR3 residues: CASTPGTKNTEAFF. CDR3 bases: TGTGCCAGCACCCCCGGGACAAAGAACACTGAAGCTTTCTTT.

This clone turned up a few times. The rearrangement joins TRBV29-1 to TRBJ1-1, with 9 nucleotides matching TRBD1. Per the germline V gene, CDR1 is SQVTM and CDR2 is ANQGSEA. Germline trimming cut 7 bases from V and 3 bases from J; bases unmatched to any gene: 3. The CDR3 length is 12 residues. The CDR3 reads CSGNRGHTEAFF. CDR3 DNA sequence: TGCAGCGGTAACAGGGGGCACACTGAAGCTTTCTTT.

The chain uses TRBV20-1 and TRBJ1-1, with 7 bases fitting TRBD1. Looked up from germline, CDR1 is DFQATT and CDR2 is SNEGSKA (reference sequence). CDR3 length equals 10 residues. CDR3 amino acids: CVRGDSKAFF. As DNA, the CDR3 is TGCGTGAGAGGGGACAGCAAAGCTTTCTTT.

This clone was recorded a few times. The CDR3 sequence: CASSQLQDSGTEAFF. CDR3 nucleotide sequence: TGTGCCAGCAGCCAACTACAAGATTCGGGAACTGAAGCTTTCTTT. V and J are TRBV14 and TRBJ1-1; the D is unclear. Germline V lookup: CDR1 SGHDN, CDR2 FVKESK. This CDR3 is 15 amino acids long. With 2 bases removed from V and 5 bases from J, the gap between germline ends came to 15 bases.

Many counts were recorded for this clone. V gene TRBV6-1 combines with J gene TRBJ2-7; 12 positions match TRBD1. CDR3 length equals 15 residues. Trimming removed 8 bases from V and 3 bases from J; junction bases left unmatched: 8. Germline loops: CDR1 MNHNS, CDR2 SASEGT. The CDR3 protein is CASWGGDRGLYEQYF. The CDR3 DNA sequence: TGTGCCAGCTGGGGGGGGGACAGGGGGCTCTACGAGCAGTACTTC.

The rearrangement links TRBV27 to TRBJ2-3; TRBD1 matches at 7 bases. The CDR3 sequence is 19 residues long. After removal of 5 bases from V and 2 bases from J, the junction contained 19 bases not matched to a gene. CDR1 is MNHEY, CDR2 SMNVEV, per germline (reference sequence). This CDR3 is CASSPNIYRQGIPTDTQYF. DNA for the CDR3: TGTGCCAGCAGTCCGAATATATACCGACAGGGAATCCCCACAGATACGCAGTATTTT.

This chain uses TRBV7-9 with TRBJ2-7, with 7 bases lining up with TRBD1. CDR1 SEHNR and CDR2 FQNEAQ come from the germline V gene (reference sequence). The CDR3 contains 15 residues. Trimming cost V 5 bases and J 2 bases; bases outside gene matches: 9. The DNA for the CDR3 is TGTGCCAGCAGCCTAGGGACAGAACCTCCCTACGAGCAGTACTTC. Translation: CASSLGTEPPYEQYF.

This rearrangement joins TRBV6-1 to TRBJ1-2, with a possible D match to TRBD1 (5 bases). The V gene lost 0 bases and the J gene lost 5 bases, with 16 bases spanning the gap. This CDR3 spans 16 amino acids. Germline loops: CDR1 MNHNS, CDR2 SASEGT. CDR3 nucleotide sequence: TGTGCCAGCAGTGAAGCGTGGGGGGTGAACTCGTATGGCTACACCTTC. This encodes CASSEAWGVNSYGYTF.

This clone has just a few counts. The V and J genes are TRBV18 and TRBJ2-2, with 9 bases matching TRBD1. CDR3 length: 15 residues. V trimming: 3 bases; J trimming: 6 bases; junction bases outside the gene matches: 5. The V gene's germline CDR1 is KGHSH and CDR2 LQKENI. DNA of the CDR3: TGTGCCAGCTCACCTGAGACAGGGGGTTCCGGGGAGCTGTTTTTT. Its translation is CASSPETGGSGELFF. Supplemented by reference TRBV18 and TRBJ2-2, the full variable domain reads NAGVMQNPRHLVRRRGQEARLRCSPMKGHSHVYWYRQLPEEGLKFMVYLQKENIIDESGMPKERFSAEFPKEGPSILRIQQVVRGDSAAYFCASSPETGGSGELFFGEGSRLTVL.

This rearrangement joins TRBV6-5 to TRBJ1-2, with D possibly TRBD1 on 5 matching bases. The ends were cut back, 6 bases at V and 2 bases at J, with 13 bases in the middle. The CDR3 extends over 14 amino acids. CDR1 MNHEY and CDR2 SVGAGI come from the germline V gene. The CDR3 protein is CASRSTERNYGYTF. The CDR3 DNA reads TGTGCCAGCAGATCGACAGAACGAAACTATGGCTACACCTTC.

This chain joins TRBV19 and TRBJ1-4, with 11 bases lining up with TRBD1. CDR3 length equals 17 residues. Germline loops: CDR1 LNHDA, CDR2 SQIVND (reference sequence). V dropped 4 bases and J dropped 7; count of bases not matched to a gene: 11. CDR3 region: CASSTQTTGTGGEKLFF. The DNA for the CDR3 is TGTGCCAGTAGTACCCAGACCACCGGGACAGGGGGTGAAAAACTGTTTTTT.

The V gene is TRBV5-8, the J gene TRBJ1-1; the D gene is possibly TRBD1 (5 bases). The V gene lost 1 base and the J gene lost 0 bases, with 10 bases spanning the gap. This CDR3 has 15 residues. CDR1 and CDR2 (germline): SGHTS, YDEGEE. CDR3 DNA sequence: TGTGCCAGCAGCTTGTGGGCAGGGATGAACACTGAAGCTTTCTTT. It specifies CASSLWAGMNTEAFF.

The chain recombines TRBV11-2 with TRBJ1-5, with 9 bases that match TRBD1. The CDR3 covers 15 residues. Germline CDR1 reads SGHAT; CDR2 reads FQNNGV. The V and J ends lost 5 bases and 5 bases, in that order; junction bases with no gene match: 7. The CDR3 DNA reads TGTGCCAGCAGCGAAACAGGGGGCGCGTATCAGCCCCAGCATTTT. Its translation: CASSETGGAYQPQHF.

The chain employs TRBV9 and TRBJ2-1; a weak D match, TRBD2 (6 bases). In germline, CDR1 is SGDLS, CDR2 YYNGEE. The CDR3 covers 15 residues. Trimming removed 6 bases at V and 1 base at J, with 14 bases between. Here the CDR3 reads CASTKSRGSYNEQFF. In nucleotides, the CDR3 is TGTGCCAGCACCAAATCTCGGGGGTCCTACAATGAGCAGTTCTTC.

This clone has a handful of counts. The rearrangement uses TRBV5-1 and TRBJ2-7, with D possibly TRBD2 on 6 matching bases. CDR1 and CDR2 from the germline V gene are SGHRS and YFSETQ. V lost 3 bases and J 3 bases, leaving 19 bases between the germline ends. The CDR3 is 16 residues long. The CDR3: CASSSGVIPGDYEQYF. CDR3 bases: TGCGCCAGCAGCTCGGGCGTCATCCCGGGGGACTACGAGCAGTACTTC. Looking up the rest from reference TRBV5-1 and TRBJ2-7 gives the full variable domain: KAGVTQTPRYLIKTRGQQVTLSCSPISGHRSVSWYQQTPGQGLQFLFEYFSETQRNKGNFPGRFSGRQFSNSRSEMNVSTLELGDSALYLCASSSGVIPGDYEQYFGPGTRLTVT.

This clone was recorded a few times. V is TRBV11-2 and J is TRBJ2-3; no clear D gene. There are 12 residues in the CDR3. Between the trimmed V and J ends, which lost 4 bases and 2 bases, there was a span of 4 bases. Germline CDR1 is SGHAT and CDR2 is FQNNGV. CDR3 DNA: TGTGCCAGCAGCTCCTTCACAGATACGCAGTATTTT. This sequence encodes CASSSFTDTQYF.

A word on this clone: No DNA is shown, since the ends of the CDR3 on it are uncertain; the CDR3 is the one TCRdb lists. V gene TRBV2 combines with J gene TRBJ1-1; the listed D gene, TRBD1, was not tested against the DNA. Ends included, the CDR3 has 13 residues. The germline CDR1 and CDR2 sequences are SNHLY and FYNNEI. CDR3: CASILDREAGAFF.

A few counts support this clone. The rearrangement links TRBV2 to TRBJ2-1, with 7 positions matching TRBD2. The CDR3 loop spans 15 amino acids. The germline gives CDR1 SNHLY, CDR2 FYNNEI. The V and J ends lost 7 bases and 10 bases, in that order; junction bases with no gene match: 16. CDR3 nucleotides: TGTGCCAGCACCGAGGGTCTAGCGGCGGCGTGGGAGCAGTTCTTC. Its protein product is CASTEGLAAAWEQFF.

The chain uses TRBV10-1 and TRBJ2-1, with 9 nucleotides matching TRBD1. CDR3 length: 15 amino acids. Germline CDR1 is WNHNN and CDR2 is SYGVQD (reference sequence). V lost 0 bases, J lost 5 bases, and 2 bases stayed unmatched. The CDR3: CASSESGTGNNEQFF. In DNA form, the CDR3 reads TGCGCCAGCAGTGAGTCGGGGACAGGGAACAATGAGCAGTTCTTC.

The chain uses TRBV30 and TRBJ2-7, with 8 bases that match TRBD1. Germline CDR1 and CDR2: GTSNPN and SVGIG (reference sequence). J was trimmed by 9 bases and V by 1 base; bases with no gene match: 11. CDR3 length: 14 amino acids. CDR3 nucleotide sequence: TGTGCCTGGAGTGCCCCGTCAGGGGGCTTAGGGCAGTACTTC. Residues: CAWSAPSGGLGQYF.

The table lists this clone with a few counts. The chain joins TRBV5-4 to TRBJ1-2; D perhaps matches TRBD1 (6 bases). The CDR3 length is 15 residues. Trimming stripped 2 bases from V and 2 bases from J, with 13 bases between. Germline CDR1 is SGHNT and CDR2 is YYREEE (reference sequence). CDR3 DNA sequence: TGTGCCAGCAGCTTCCGACCGGGACAAAACTATGGCTACACCTTC. This translates into CASSFRPGQNYGYTF. Drawing the rest from reference TRBV5-4 and TRBJ1-2, the complete variable domain is ETGVTQSPTHLIKTRGQQVTLRCSSQSGHNTVSWYQQALGQGPQFIFQYYREEENGRGNFPPRFSGLQFPNYSSELNVNALELDDSALYLCASSFRPGQNYGYTFGSGTRLTVV.